Presented here are 11 T cell receptor beta chains from one specimen sequenced in a study of Ad26.COV2.S vaccination and SARS-CoV-2 variants. Indicated treatment: around 19 received Ad26.COV2.S at low or high dose, single or two shots; about five received placebo; per-sample allocation not given. Day 63 after the first injection of vaccine or placebo was the sampling time. The assay was immunoSEQ multiplex PCR, and TCRdb's table has in-frame clones only and misses some. The table has approximately 480,000 clones, around 88% seen once. The starting material was peripheral blood, obtained in a trial of Ad26.COV2.S vaccine versus placebo. The receptors shown here come from a person aged 18 to 65 who received the Ad26.COV2.S COVID-19 vaccine or a placebo.

Concerning this clone itself: The same CDR3 is also encoded by other DNA sequences in this sample. The V and J genes are TRBV9 and TRBJ2-3; D is unresolved. The CDR3 runs to 15 residues. From germline, CDR1 is SGDLS and CDR2 YYNGEE. V dropped 0 bases and J dropped 1 base, with 9 bases sitting between them. The CDR3 loop is CASSVASRGTDTQYF. The CDR3 DNA sequence: TGTGCCAGCAGCGTAGCTAGTCGGGGCACAGATACGCAGTATTTT.

The chain is built from TRBV10-1 and TRBJ2-1; D possibly corresponds to TRBD2 (6 bases). Trimming removed 4 bases from V and 10 bases from J, with 17 bases in between. The germline V gene encodes CDR1 WNHNN and CDR2 SYGVQD (reference sequence). The CDR3 totals 14 residues. CDR3: CASSGDLGVGEQFF. CDR3 nucleotide sequence: TGCGCCAGCAGTGGGGACTTGGGGGTGGGAGAGCAGTTCTTC.

V is TRBV2 and J is TRBJ1-2, with TRBD1 matching over 11 bases. The CDR3 totals 15 residues. The ends lost 5 bases at V and 4 bases at J; junction bases unmatched: 6. Germline CDR1 and CDR2: SNHLY and FYNNEI. In nucleotides, the CDR3 is TGTGCCAGCAGTCAAGGACAGGGGGCAGGCTATGGCTACACCTTC. It encodes CASSQGQGAGYGYTF.

This clone was picked up one time. The chain recombines TRBV11-3 with TRBJ1-1, with D possibly being TRBD1 (6 bases). Per the germline V gene, CDR1 is SGHNT and CDR2 is YENEEA. CDR3 length: 13 amino acids. Deletions cut 5 bases from V and 6 bases from J, with 13 bases between. The CDR3: CASSARGASEAFF. The CDR3 DNA reads TGTGCCAGCAGCGCACGGGGGGCCTCTGAAGCTTTCTTT.

As to this clone: At the DNA level, this CDR3 is encoded by other sequences in the same sample as well. J is TRBJ1-2 and V is TRBV30; 7 bases map to TRBD1. Unmatched junction bases numbered 4, after V lost 3 bases and J lost 3 bases. This CDR3 region has 13 residues. The germline V gene has CDR1 GTSNPN and CDR2 SVGIG (reference sequence). DNA of the CDR3: TGTGCCTGGAGCCTGCAGGGGGACTATGGCTACACCTTC. Protein: CAWSLQGDYGYTF.

The chain has TRBV7-2 and TRBJ1-4; D gene uncertain. Germline V lookup: CDR1 SGHTA, CDR2 FQGNSA. This CDR3 is 15 amino acids long. The ends were cut back, 5 bases at V and 8 bases at J, with 18 bases in the middle. CDR3 sequence (DNA): TGTGCCAGCAGCCCGCGAACCGGTGGGAAAGAAAAACTGTTTTTT. Amino acids: CASSPRTGGKEKLFF. The full variable domain, its missing parts supplied by reference TRBV7-2 and TRBJ1-4, is GAGVSQSPSNKVTEKGKDVELRCDPISGHTALYWYRQSLGQGLEFLIYFQGNSAPDKSGLPSDRFSAERTGGSVSTLTIQRTQQEDSAVYLCASSPRTGGKEKLFFGSGTQLSVL.

The rearrangement joins TRBV7-9 to TRBJ2-3; no reliable D call. CDR1 is SEHNR and CDR2 is FQNEAQ in the germline V gene (reference sequence). The CDR3 sequence is 13 residues long. V lost 8 bases, J lost 1 base, and 10 bases lay in between. CDR3 nucleotide sequence: TGTGCCAGCGCGCCGAGAGGCACAGATACGCAGTATTTT. Translated, it gives CASAPRGTDTQYF. Using reference TRBV7-9 and TRBJ2-3 for the parts outside the CDR3, the full variable domain is DTGVSQNPRHKITKRGQNVTFRCDPISEHNRLYWYRQTLGQGPEFLTYFQNEAQLEKSRLLSDRFSAERPKGSFSTLEIQRTEQGDSAMYLCASAPRGTDTQYFGPGTRLTVL.

This rearrangement joins TRBV12-3 or TRBV12-4 to TRBJ1-6; tentative D call: TRBD1 (5 bases). V lost 0 bases and J 15 bases, leaving 9 bases between the germline ends. The CDR3 runs to 12 residues. CDR3 coding DNA: TGTGCCAGCAGTTTAGCCCACGGGGGCCTCCACTTT. As protein: CASSLAHGGLHF.

This clone has only a few counts. This rearrangement joins TRBV6-1 to TRBJ2-1, with D possibly being TRBD1 (6 bases). The CDR3 runs 15 residues. V gave up 0 bases and J gave up 8 bases, with 14 bases separating them. Germline V lookup: CDR1 MNHNS, CDR2 SASEGT. The CDR3 DNA reads as TGTGCCAGCAGTGAAGCTTACAGGGTGTACGATGAGCAGTTCTTC. Protein product: CASSEAYRVYDEQFF.

This clone was seen just once. The chain uses TRBV4-3 and TRBJ2-2; D possibly corresponds to TRBD2 (5 bases). V was clipped by 4 bases and J by 7 bases, with 13 bases between them. Germline V gene lookup returns CDR1 LGHNA and CDR2 YSLEER. This CDR3 has 14 residues. The CDR3 loop reads CASSPAGGGGELFF. The CDR3 DNA sequence: TGCGCCAGCAGCCCCGCGGGCGGAGGCGGGGAGCTGTTTTTT.

The chain employs TRBV5-1 and TRBJ2-6, with 7 bases lining up with TRBD2. This CDR3 region has 16 residues. The germline CDR1 and CDR2 sequences are SGHRS and YFSETQ. V shed 7 bases and J 0 bases; nucleotides not matched to a gene: 7. The CDR3 here is CASAPGGSSGANVLTF. DNA for the CDR3: TGCGCCAGCGCTCCCGGGGGGAGCTCTGGGGCCAACGTCCTGACTTTC.